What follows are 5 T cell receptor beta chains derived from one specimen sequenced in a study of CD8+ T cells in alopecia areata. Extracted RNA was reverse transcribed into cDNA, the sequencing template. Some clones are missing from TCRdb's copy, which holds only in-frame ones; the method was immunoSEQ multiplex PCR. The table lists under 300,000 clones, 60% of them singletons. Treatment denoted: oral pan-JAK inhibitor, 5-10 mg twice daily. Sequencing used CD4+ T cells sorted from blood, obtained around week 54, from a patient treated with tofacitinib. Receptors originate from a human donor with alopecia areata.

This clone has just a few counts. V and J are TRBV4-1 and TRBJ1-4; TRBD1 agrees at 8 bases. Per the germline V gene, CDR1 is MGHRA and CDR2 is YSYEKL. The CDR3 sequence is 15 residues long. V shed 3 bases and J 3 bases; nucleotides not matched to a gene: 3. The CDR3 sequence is CASSHRGPANEKLFF. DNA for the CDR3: TGCGCCAGCAGCCACAGGGGGCCGGCTAATGAAAAACTGTTTTTT.

The CDR3 DNA reads as TGCGCCAGCAGCTTGGGAAGGGGGTCCTTTCAAGAGACCCAGTACTTC. It codes for CASSLGRGSFQETQYF. The gene calls are TRBV5-1 and TRBJ2-5; perhaps TRBD1 as D (6 bases). Germline CDR1 reads SGHRS; CDR2 reads YFSETQ. There are 16 residues in the CDR3. Trimming removed 0 bases from V and 2 bases from J, with 14 bases in between.

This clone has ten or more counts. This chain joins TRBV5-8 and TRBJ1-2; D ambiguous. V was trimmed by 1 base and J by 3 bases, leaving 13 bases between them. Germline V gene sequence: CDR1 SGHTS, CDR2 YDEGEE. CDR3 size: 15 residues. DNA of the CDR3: TGTGCCAGCAGCTTGAGTGGCTTCCCGGACTATGGCTACACCTTC. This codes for CASSLSGFPDYGYTF.

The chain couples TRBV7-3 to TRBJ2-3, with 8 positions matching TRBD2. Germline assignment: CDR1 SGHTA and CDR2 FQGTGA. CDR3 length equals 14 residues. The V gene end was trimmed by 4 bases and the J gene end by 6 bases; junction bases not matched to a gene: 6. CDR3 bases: TGTGCCAGCAGCTCTTCGGGGGGGCCCGATACGCAGTATTTT. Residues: CASSSSGGPDTQYF.

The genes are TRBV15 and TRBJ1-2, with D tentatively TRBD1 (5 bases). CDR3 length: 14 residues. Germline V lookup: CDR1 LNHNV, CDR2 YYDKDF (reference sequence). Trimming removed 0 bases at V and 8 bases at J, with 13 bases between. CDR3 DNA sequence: TGTGCCACCAGCAGAGATCAGGGAGTGAGAGGCTACACCTTC. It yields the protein CATSRDQGVRGYTF. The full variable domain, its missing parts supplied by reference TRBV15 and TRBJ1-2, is DAMVIQNPRYQVTQFGKPVTLSCSQTLNHNVMYWYQQKSSQAPKLLFHYYDKDFNNEADTPDNFQSRRPNTSFCFLDIRSPGLGDTAMYLCATSRDQGVRGYTFGSGTRLTVV.